This TCR beta chain appears in the sequencing data of a study of T cells in Graves' hyperthyroidism and ophthalmopathy. TCR beta CDR3 regions were amplified from RNA. First-round RT-PCR targeting the TCR CDR3 was performed with the HTBI primer set. Via MiXCR, TCRdb re-called the multiplex PCR reads, giving one row per CDR3 protein. The sample contains hundreds of thousands of distinct CDR3 sequences, around 24% of which appear only once. This clonotype was seen many times. The antigen is undetermined. This CDR3 has 15 amino acids. Deletions cut 5 bases from V and 0 bases from J, with 10 bases between. CDR1 and CDR2 from the germline V gene are KGHDR and SFDVKD. General study results and limits: Separation of ophthalmopathy from stable hyperthyroidism was achieved by a 13 V-J model. Most clonotypes that expanded in the thyroid above 0.001 also showed up in blood.

Extraction of PBMCs used roughly 9.3 ml of fresh peripheral blood. Material: blood. The chain carries TRBV24-1 and TRBJ1-5, with D possibly TRBD1 on 6 matching bases. The clonotype comes from a woman younger than 45 with Graves' ophthalmopathy. The CDR3 coding sequence is TGTGCCACCAGTGGAGGGGGACCTAGCAATCAGCCCCAGCATTTT. Translation gives CATSGGGPSNQPQHF.